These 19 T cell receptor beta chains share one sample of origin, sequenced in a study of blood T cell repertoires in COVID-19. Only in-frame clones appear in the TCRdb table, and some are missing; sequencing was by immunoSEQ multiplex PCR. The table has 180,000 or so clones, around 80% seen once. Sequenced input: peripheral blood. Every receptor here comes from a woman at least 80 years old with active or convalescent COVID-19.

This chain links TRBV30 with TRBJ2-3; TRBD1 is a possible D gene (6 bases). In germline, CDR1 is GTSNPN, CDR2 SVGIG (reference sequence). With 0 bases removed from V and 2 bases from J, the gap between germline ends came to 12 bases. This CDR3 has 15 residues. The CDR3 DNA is TGTGCCTGGAGTGTGGCAGGGGCGGTCACAGATACGCAGTATTTT. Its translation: CAWSVAGAVTDTQYF.

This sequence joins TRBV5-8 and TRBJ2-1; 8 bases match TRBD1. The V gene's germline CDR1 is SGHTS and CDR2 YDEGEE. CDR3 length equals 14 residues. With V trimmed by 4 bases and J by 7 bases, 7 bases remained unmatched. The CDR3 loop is CASSRKQGVNEQFF. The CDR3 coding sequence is TGTGCCAGCAGCCGGAAACAGGGGGTAAATGAGCAGTTCTTC.

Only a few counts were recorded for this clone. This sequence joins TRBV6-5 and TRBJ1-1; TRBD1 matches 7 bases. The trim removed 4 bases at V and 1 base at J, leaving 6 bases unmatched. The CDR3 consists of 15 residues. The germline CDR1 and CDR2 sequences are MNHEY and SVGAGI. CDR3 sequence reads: CASSSHRQGNTEAFF. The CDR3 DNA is TGTGCCAGCAGTTCCCACCGACAGGGGAACACTGAAGCTTTCTTT.

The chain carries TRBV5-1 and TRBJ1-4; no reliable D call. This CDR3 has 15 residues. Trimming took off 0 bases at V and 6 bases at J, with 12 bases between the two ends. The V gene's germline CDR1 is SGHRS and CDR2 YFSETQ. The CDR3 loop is CASSLDGLTYEKLFF. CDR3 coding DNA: TGCGCCAGCAGCTTGGATGGGCTGACCTATGAAAAACTGTTTTTT.

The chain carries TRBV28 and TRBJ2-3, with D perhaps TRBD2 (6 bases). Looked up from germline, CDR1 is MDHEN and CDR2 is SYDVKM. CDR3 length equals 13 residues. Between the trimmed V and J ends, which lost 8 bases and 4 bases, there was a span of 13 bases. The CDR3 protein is CASYGGYADTQYF. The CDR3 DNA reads TGTGCCAGCTACGGGGGATACGCAGATACGCAGTATTTT.

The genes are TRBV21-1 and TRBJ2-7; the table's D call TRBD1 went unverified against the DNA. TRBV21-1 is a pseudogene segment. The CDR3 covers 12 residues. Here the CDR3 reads CASSKPRTGEYF. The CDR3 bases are TGTGCCAGCAGCAAACCCCGGACAGGGGAGTACTTC.

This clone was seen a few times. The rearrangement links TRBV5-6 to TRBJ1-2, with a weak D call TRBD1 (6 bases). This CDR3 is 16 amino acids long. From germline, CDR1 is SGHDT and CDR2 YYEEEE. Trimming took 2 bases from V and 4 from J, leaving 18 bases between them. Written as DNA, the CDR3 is TGTGCCAGCAGCTTCGACGCGGACAGCAACATCTATGGCTACACCTTC. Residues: CASSFDADSNIYGYTF.

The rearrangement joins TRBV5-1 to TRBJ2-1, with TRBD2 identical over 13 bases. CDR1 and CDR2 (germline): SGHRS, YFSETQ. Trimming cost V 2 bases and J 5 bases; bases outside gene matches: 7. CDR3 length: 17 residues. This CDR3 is CASSFPTSGGWDNEQFF. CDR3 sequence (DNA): TGCGCCAGCAGCTTCCCGACTAGCGGGGGGTGGGACAATGAGCAGTTCTTC.

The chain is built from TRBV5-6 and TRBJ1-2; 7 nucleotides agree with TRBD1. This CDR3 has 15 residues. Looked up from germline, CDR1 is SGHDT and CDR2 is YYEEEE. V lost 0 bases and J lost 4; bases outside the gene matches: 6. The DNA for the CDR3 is TGTGCCAGCAGCTTGGTGGCAGGGGGGATCTATGGCTACACCTTC. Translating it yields CASSLVAGGIYGYTF.

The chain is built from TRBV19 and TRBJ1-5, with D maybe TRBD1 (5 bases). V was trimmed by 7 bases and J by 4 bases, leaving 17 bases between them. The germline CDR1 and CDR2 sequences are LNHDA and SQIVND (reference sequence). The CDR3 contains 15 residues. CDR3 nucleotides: TGTGCCAGTATGGGGCGGGACCTAGCTAATCAGCCCCAGCATTTT. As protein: CASMGRDLANQPQHF.

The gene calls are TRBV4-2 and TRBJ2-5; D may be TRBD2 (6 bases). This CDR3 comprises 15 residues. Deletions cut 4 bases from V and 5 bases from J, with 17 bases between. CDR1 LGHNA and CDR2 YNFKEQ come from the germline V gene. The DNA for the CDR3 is TGTGCCAGCAGCCTTAGCGGAGGGTATGAGGAGACCCAGTACTTC. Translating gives CASSLSGGYEETQYF.

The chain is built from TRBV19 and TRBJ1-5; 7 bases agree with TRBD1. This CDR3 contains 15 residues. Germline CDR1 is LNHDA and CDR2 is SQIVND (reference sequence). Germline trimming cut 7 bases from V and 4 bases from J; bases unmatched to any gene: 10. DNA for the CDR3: TGTGCCAGTACCGAGGGACAGACAGGTAATCAGCCCCAGCATTTT. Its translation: CASTEGQTGNQPQHF.

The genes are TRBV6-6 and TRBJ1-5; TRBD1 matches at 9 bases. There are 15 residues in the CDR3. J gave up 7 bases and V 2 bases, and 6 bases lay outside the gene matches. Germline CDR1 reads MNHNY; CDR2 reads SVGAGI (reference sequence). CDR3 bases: TGTGCCAGCAGTTACCCGGGACAGGGTAGACAGCCCCAGCATTTT. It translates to CASSYPGQGRQPQHF.

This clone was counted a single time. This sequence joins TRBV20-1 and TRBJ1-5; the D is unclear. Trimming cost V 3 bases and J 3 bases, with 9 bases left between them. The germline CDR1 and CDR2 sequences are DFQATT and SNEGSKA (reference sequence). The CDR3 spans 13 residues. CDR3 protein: CSASGQYNQPQHF. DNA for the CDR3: TGCAGTGCTAGTGGGCAGTACAATCAGCCCCAGCATTTT.

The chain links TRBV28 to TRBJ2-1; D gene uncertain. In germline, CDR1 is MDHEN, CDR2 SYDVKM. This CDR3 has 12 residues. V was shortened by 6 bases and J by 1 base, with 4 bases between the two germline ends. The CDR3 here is CASSLSYNEQFF. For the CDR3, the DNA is TGTGCCAGCAGCCTGTCCTACAATGAGCAGTTCTTC. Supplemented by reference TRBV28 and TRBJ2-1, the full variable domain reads DVKVTQSSRYLVKRTGEKVFLECVQDMDHENMFWYRQDPGLGLRLIYFSYDVKMKEKGDIPEGYSVSREKKERFSLILESASTNQTSMYLCASSLSYNEQFFGPGTRLTVL.

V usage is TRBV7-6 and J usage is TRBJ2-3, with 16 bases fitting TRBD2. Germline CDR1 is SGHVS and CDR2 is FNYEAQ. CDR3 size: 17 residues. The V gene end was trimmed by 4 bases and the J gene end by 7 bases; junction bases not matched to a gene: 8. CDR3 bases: TGTGCCAGCAGCTCCATCGGGACTAGCGGGGGGGGAAATACGCAGTATTTT. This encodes CASSSIGTSGGGNTQYF. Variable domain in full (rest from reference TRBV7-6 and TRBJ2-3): GAGVSQSPRYKVTKRGQDVALRCDPISGHVSLYWYRQALGQGPEFLTYFNYEAQQDKSGLPNDRFSAERPEGSISTLTIQRTEQRDSAMYRCASSSIGTSGGGNTQYFGPGTRLTVL.

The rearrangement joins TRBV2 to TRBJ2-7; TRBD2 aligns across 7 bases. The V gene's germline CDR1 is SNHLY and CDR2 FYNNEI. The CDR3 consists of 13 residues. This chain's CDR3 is CAGEGQNSYEQYF. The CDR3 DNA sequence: TGTGCGGGGGAGGGCCAAAACTCCTACGAGCAGTACTTC. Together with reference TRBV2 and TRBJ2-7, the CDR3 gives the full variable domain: EPEVTQTPSHQVTQMGQEVILRCVPISNHLYFYWYRQILGQKVEFLVSFYNNEISEKSEIFDDQFSVERPDGSNFTLKIRSTKLEDSAMYFCAGEGQNSYEQYFGPGTRLTVT.

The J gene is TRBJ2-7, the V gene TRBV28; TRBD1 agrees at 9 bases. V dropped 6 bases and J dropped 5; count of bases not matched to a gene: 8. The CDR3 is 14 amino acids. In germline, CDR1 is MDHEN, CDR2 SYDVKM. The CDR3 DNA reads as TGTGCCAGCAGGGAGGGGACAGGGAGCAACGAGCAGTACTTC. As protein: CASREGTGSNEQYF.

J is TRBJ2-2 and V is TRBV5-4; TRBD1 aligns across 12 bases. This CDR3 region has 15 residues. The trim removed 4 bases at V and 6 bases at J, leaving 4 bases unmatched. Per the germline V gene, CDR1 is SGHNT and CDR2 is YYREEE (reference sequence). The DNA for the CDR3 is TGTGCCAGCAGCCCCGGGACAGGGGGCTCCGGGGAGCTGTTTTTT. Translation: CASSPGTGGSGELFF. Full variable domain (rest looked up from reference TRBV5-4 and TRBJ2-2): ETGVTQSPTHLIKTRGQQVTLRCSSQSGHNTVSWYQQALGQGPQFIFQYYREEENGRGNFPPRFSGLQFPNYSSELNVNALELDDSALYLCASSPGTGGSGELFFGEGSRLTVL.